These T cell receptor beta chains were read from a single sample in a study of blood T cell repertoires in COVID-19. Assay used: immunoSEQ multiplex PCR; TCRdb lists only in-frame clones, some missing. Of under 250,000 clones in the sample, around nine tenths were seen once. The sequencing sample was made of PBMCs or T cells enriched from blood (not recorded which). Receptors were obtained from a woman in her forties who had been exposed to COVID-19. Each CDR3 is given with its conserved first and last residue. D genes are given only for firm matches. Size is omitted from some rows. Given values are once, few, many or a class for expanded clones.

>TRBV6-6|TRBJ2-7|.|TRBD2
CASSRRTGKTSGGTYEQYF
TGTGCCAGCAGTCGAAGGACAGGCAAAACTAGCGGGGGAACCTACGAGCAGTACTTC
>TRBV6-5|TRBJ1-3|.|.
CATSRFSGNTIYF
TGTGCCACCTCGCGCTTCTCTGGAAACACCATATATTTT
>TRBV9|TRBJ2-5|.|TRBD2
CASSVEASGSETQYF
TGTGCCAGCAGCGTAGAAGCTAGCGGGAGTGAGACCCAGTACTTC
>TRBV30|TRBJ2-7|.|TRBD1
CAWSGQVIRSSYEQYF
TGTGCCTGGTCCGGACAGGTGATAAGGAGCTCCTACGAGCAGTACTTC
>TRBV4-1|TRBJ1-1|.|.
CASSQGQLNTEAFF
TGCGCCAGCAGCCAAGGACAGCTGAACACTGAAGCTTTCTTT
>TRBV10-3|TRBJ1-5|.|.
CAIRGSGIDQPQHF
TGTGCCATCAGAGGATCAGGGATTGATCAGCCCCAGCATTTT
>TRBV30|TRBJ1-4|.|.
CAWSRGSPEEKLFF
TGTGCCTGGAGTAGGGGCAGCCCAGAGGAAAAACTGTTTTTT
>TRBV19|TRBJ1-2|once|.
CASSIDQGLYGYTF
TGTGCCAGTAGTATAGATCAAGGACTATATGGCTACACCTTC
>TRBV7-9|TRBJ1-3|.|TRBD1
CASSLVTGVSGNTIYF
TGTGCCAGCAGCTTGGTGACAGGGGTCTCTGGAAACACCATATATTTT
>TRBV7-2|TRBJ2-2|.|TRBD1
CASSVNRGSGELFF
TGTGCCAGCAGCGTCAACAGGGGCTCCGGGGAGCTGTTTTTT
>TRBV7-9|TRBJ1-2|.|TRBD1
CASSSGQVTIYGYTF
TGTGCCAGCAGCTCCGGACAGGTAACCATCTATGGCTACACCTTC
>TRBV10-3|TRBJ2-1|.|.
CAISGTGNEQFF
TGTGCCATCAGTGGAACAGGGAATGAGCAGTTCTTC
>TRBV29-1|TRBJ1-4|.|.
CSVVRTENEKLFF
TGCAGCGTTGTTAGGACAGAAAATGAAAAACTGTTTTTT
>TRBV5-4|TRBJ1-1|.|.
CAQSVQGRMNTEAFF
TGTGCTCAGTCGGTTCAGGGGCGGATGAACACTGAAGCTTTCTTT
>TRBV9|TRBJ2-3|.|.
CASSVGGPPDTQYF
TGTGCCAGCAGCGTAGGAGGGCCCCCAGATACGCAGTATTTT
>TRBV7-8|TRBJ1-5|once|.
CASSLPGGSYSNQPQHF
TGTGCCAGCAGCTTACCGGGAGGATCGTATAGCAATCAGCCCCAGCATTTT
>TRBV18|TRBJ1-1|.|TRBD1
CASSPRSTGTGVSEAFF
TGTGCCAGCTCGCCGAGATCAACCGGGACAGGGGTTTCGGAAGCTTTCTTT
>TRBV4-1|TRBJ1-2|.|.
CASSQDEGSHGYTF
TGCGCCAGCAGCCAAGATGAAGGGAGTCATGGCTACACCTTC
>TRBV11-2|TRBJ2-1|.|TRBD2
CASSLDPATSGRTYNEQFF
TGTGCCAGCAGCTTAGATCCTGCGACTAGCGGGCGTACCTACAATGAGCAGTTCTTC
>TRBV19|TRBJ1-3|.|.
CASSRGLPGHSGNTIYF
TGTGCCAGTAGTAGGGGGCTACCGGGACACTCTGGAAACACCATATATTTT
>TRBV7-2|TRBJ2-7|.|.
CASSFRAEGVSYEQYF
TGTGCCAGCAGCTTTCGGGCAGAGGGAGTGAGTTACGAGCAGTACTTC
>TRBV7-2|TRBJ1-1|many|TRBD1
CASSLALPGGAGTEAFF
TGTGCCAGCAGCTTAGCGCTACCAGGGGGCGCTGGGACTGAAGCTTTCTTT
>TRBV5-1|TRBJ2-5|.|TRBD1
CASSLQGRLQETQYF
TGCGCCAGCAGCTTACAGGGGCGACTCCAAGAGACCCAGTACTTC
>TRBV5-6|TRBJ1-1|.|.
CASRMSGTEAFF
TGTGCCAGCAGGATGTCGGGCACTGAAGCTTTCTTT
>TRBV4-3|TRBJ1-1|.|TRBD1
CASSPGTGEAFF
TGCGCCAGCAGCCCCGGGACAGGCGAAGCTTTCTTT
>TRBV28|TRBJ1-6|.|.
CASSSRGGSPLHF
TGTGCCAGCAGCTCCAGAGGAGGCTCACCCCTCCACTTT
>TRBV6-2/TRBV6-3|TRBJ2-7|.|.
CASSYSTTAILYEQYF
TGTGCCAGCAGTTACTCGACGACTGCGATCCTCTACGAGCAGTACTTC
>TRBV7-2|TRBJ1-6|.|.
CASSFRGNSPLHF
TGTGCCAGCAGCTTCAGAGGAAATTCACCCCTCCACTTT
>TRBV5-1|TRBJ2-5|.|TRBD1
CASSLQGGRETQYF
TGCGCCAGCAGCTTGCAAGGGGGCAGAGAGACCCAGTACTTC
>TRBV7-3|TRBJ2-7|.|.
CASSRRDSGEQYF
TGTGCCAGCAGTCGACGGGACTCGGGAGAGCAGTACTTC
>TRBV4-3|TRBJ2-1|.|.
CASSQTRGKQFF
TGCGCCAGCAGCCAAACCCGGGGGAAGCAGTTCTTC
>TRBV6-1|TRBJ1-5|.|.
CASSVTTGRTSNQPQHF
TGTGCCAGCAGTGTCACTACAGGACGGACCTCCAATCAGCCCCAGCATTTT
>TRBV28|TRBJ2-5|.|.
CATLEETQYF
TGTGCCACCCTCGAAGAGACCCAGTACTTC
>TRBV3-1/TRBV3-2|TRBJ1-2|few|.
CASSRSGNPRGYTF
TGTGCCAGCAGCCGCAGCGGAAACCCTAGGGGCTACACCTTC
>TRBV28|TRBJ2-3|.|TRBD2
CASSFDGGGTLSSTDTQYF
TGTGCCAGCAGTTTTGATGGCGGGGGGACCCTATCTAGCACAGATACGCAGTATTTT
>TRBV7-3|TRBJ2-5|.|.
CASSLTRQTRGETQYF
TGTGCCAGCAGCTTAACCCGACAGACCCGGGGGGAGACCCAGTACTTC
>TRBV28|TRBJ2-4|.|TRBD1
CASSPRGNLAKNIQYF
TGTGCCAGCAGCCCCAGGGGGAATCTAGCCAAAAACATTCAGTACTTC
>TRBV15|TRBJ1-3|.|TRBD1
CATSRERDSFFSGNTIYF
TGTGCCACCAGCAGGGAAAGGGACAGCTTTTTCTCTGGAAACACCATATATTTT
>TRBV12-3/TRBV12-4|TRBJ1-4|.|.
CASSRGNEKLFF
TGTGCCAGCAGTCGGGGTAATGAAAAACTGTTTTTT
>TRBV18|TRBJ1-1|.|.
CASSPTIGRMNTEAFF
TGTGCCAGCTCACCAACGATCGGCAGGATGAACACTGAAGCTTTCTTT
>TRBV3-1/TRBV3-2|TRBJ2-1|few|TRBD2
CASSLSGTRVNEQFF
TGTGCCAGCAGTTTGTCCGGGACTAGAGTCAATGAGCAGTTCTTC
>TRBV9|TRBJ1-1|.|TRBD1
CASSGQGGVTEAFF
TGTGCCAGCAGCGGACAGGGGGGTGTCACTGAAGCTTTCTTT